The 21 T cell receptor beta chains below were found in one sample sequenced in a study of blood T cell repertoires in COVID-19. Sequencing was performed with immunoSEQ multiplex PCR; in TCRdb, only in-frame clones are kept and a portion is missing. The repertoire includes roughly 77,000 clones, around 77% of them detected once, and less than 10% sits in the top ten. The sample consisted of peripheral blood. These receptors were taken from a human donor in a cohort sampled during active COVID-19.

The chain joins TRBV24-1 to TRBJ1-2; D possibly corresponds to TRBD1 (6 bases). The CDR3 length is 15 residues. Germline lookup yields CDR1 KGHDR and CDR2 SFDVKD. Trimming shortened V by 9 bases and J by 5 bases, and 21 bases separated the two germline ends. This CDR3 is CATGWDLGGAYGYTF. The CDR3 coding sequence is TGTGCCACCGGATGGGACCTTGGGGGGGCTTATGGCTACACCTTC.

This clone was found a few times. The same CDR3 can be traced to other DNA sequences in this sample. The CDR3: CASSGLAGVRETQYF. CDR3 nucleotide sequence: TGTGCCAGCAGCGGACTAGCGGGGGTGAGGGAGACCCAGTACTTC. V and J are TRBV13 and TRBJ2-5; 13 nucleotides line up with TRBD2. V was clipped by 5 bases and J by 5 bases; unmatched bases: 5. This CDR3 region has 15 residues. Germline lookup yields CDR1 PRHDT and CDR2 FYEKMQ (reference sequence).

Only one count was recorded for this clone. The rearrangement links TRBV7-6 to TRBJ2-4, with 14 bases identical to TRBD2. Germline loops: CDR1 SGHVS, CDR2 FNYEAQ. There are 19 residues in the CDR3. V shed 3 bases and J 0 bases; nucleotides not matched to a gene: 7. The CDR3 loop is CASSFRLAGGELAKNIQYF. The CDR3 DNA sequence: TGTGCCAGCAGCTTTCGACTAGCGGGGGGGGAGTTAGCCAAAAACATTCAGTACTTC.

This chain connects TRBV5-4 to TRBJ2-7; 7 bases agree with TRBD1. This CDR3 spans 12 amino acids. The V gene end was trimmed by 3 bases and the J gene end by 5 bases; junction bases not matched to a gene: 2. Germline CDR1 SGHNT, CDR2 YYREEE (reference sequence). CDR3 nucleotide sequence: TGTGCCAGCAGCTCTACAGGGGACGAGCAGTACTTC. Translating it yields CASSSTGDEQYF.

This sequence joins TRBV11-2 and TRBJ1-6, with D unclear. This CDR3 comprises 14 residues. Per germline, CDR1 SGHAT and CDR2 FQNNGV. V was cut by 2 bases and J by 10 bases, with 12 bases left in between. The CDR3: CASSLPRQHSPLHF. The CDR3 nucleotides read TGTGCCAGCAGCTTACCTCGACAACACTCACCCCTCCACTTT. The full variable domain, completed using reference TRBV11-2 and TRBJ1-6, is EAGVAQSPRYKIIEKRQSVAFWCNPISGHATLYWYQQILGQGPKLLIQFQNNGVVDDSQLPKDRFSAERLKGVDSTLKIQPAKLEDSAVYLCASSLPRQHSPLHFGNGTRLTVT.

This chain links TRBV6-5 with TRBJ2-3; 13 bases fit TRBD2. This CDR3 contains 15 residues. The germline V gene has CDR1 MNHEY and CDR2 SVGAGI. V trimming: 7 bases; J trimming: 7 bases; junction bases outside the gene matches: 8. The CDR3 bases are TGTGCCAGCAAGCAGACTAGCGGGGGGCCTAATACGCAGTATTTT. This sequence encodes CASKQTSGGPNTQYF.

This clone was found a few times. The V call is TRBV11-2, the J call TRBJ2-5; 8 nucleotides align to TRBD2. The junction had 4 bases not matched to a gene; V was cut back by 0 bases and J by 7 bases. Germline V gene data show CDR1 as SGHAT and CDR2 as FQNNGV. This CDR3 region has 14 residues. CDR3 in DNA: TGTGCCAGCAGCTTAGAGCTGCGGGGGGTGACCCAGTACTTC. Its translation is CASSLELRGVTQYF.

J is TRBJ1-2 and V is TRBV5-4; the D gene is possibly TRBD1 (6 bases). Per the germline V gene, CDR1 is SGHNT and CDR2 is YYREEE (reference sequence). The CDR3 runs 15 residues. The V end was cut by 4 bases, the J end by 1 base, with 14 bases between. CDR3 protein: CASSLPGQLNYGYTF. Written as DNA, the CDR3 is TGTGCCAGCAGCCTCCCTGGACAGCTTAACTATGGCTACACCTTC.

This clone was counted a few times. J is TRBJ1-2 and V is TRBV18; 9 nucleotides align to TRBD1. The CDR3 contains 19 residues. The V and J ends lost 2 bases and 4 bases, in that order; junction bases with no gene match: 17. Germline values: CDR1 KGHSH, CDR2 LQKENI. The CDR3: CASSPRDTGTGIIFYGYTF. For the CDR3, the DNA is TGTGCCAGCTCACCAAGGGACACCGGGACAGGGATAATCTTCTATGGCTACACCTTC.

The J gene is TRBJ2-2, the V gene TRBV5-4, with D possibly matching TRBD1 (5 bases). Germline loops: CDR1 SGHNT, CDR2 YYREEE (reference sequence). CDR3 length: 19 residues. The V end was cut by 0 bases, the J end by 0 bases, with 18 bases between. The CDR3: CASSLGSRQGSANTGELFF. The DNA of the CDR3 is TGTGCCAGCAGCTTGGGGAGTCGGCAGGGTAGTGCGAACACCGGGGAGCTGTTTTTT.

The rearrangement joins TRBV5-1 to TRBJ1-1; D unclear. Trimming stripped 4 bases from V and 6 bases from J, with 16 bases between. Germline V gives CDR1 SGHRS, CDR2 YFSETQ. CDR3 length: 14 residues. The CDR3 protein is CASSNSGSSAEAFF. CDR3 sequence (DNA): TGCGCCAGCAGCAACAGCGGGTCCAGTGCTGAAGCTTTCTTT.

This clone showed up just a few times. This chain uses TRBV5-1 with TRBJ2-7; 8 bases agree with TRBD1. CDR1 is SGHRS, CDR2 YFSETQ, per germline. V shed 4 bases and J 1 base; nucleotides not matched to a gene: 7. This CDR3 is 15 amino acids long. The CDR3: CASSPAGTGSYEQYF. Here the CDR3 DNA reads TGCGCCAGCAGCCCCGCGGGGACAGGATCCTACGAGCAGTACTTC.

The chain recombines TRBV11-2 with TRBJ2-5, with D possibly TRBD1 on 5 matching bases. Germline lookup yields CDR1 SGHAT and CDR2 FQNNGV. The CDR3 contains 12 residues. V dropped 5 bases and J dropped 5 bases, with 9 bases sitting between them. The DNA of the CDR3 is TGTGCCAGCAGCCCGGACACTGAGACCCAGTACTTC. Translated, it gives CASSPDTETQYF.

This sequence joins TRBV4-1 and TRBJ2-5; no firm D call. The CDR3 is 15 amino acids. Germline V gives CDR1 MGHRA, CDR2 YSYEKL. V lost 2 bases and J 4 bases, leaving 14 bases between the germline ends. The CDR3 here is CASSQSSWVGETQYF. CDR3 in DNA: TGCGCCAGCAGCCAAAGTAGCTGGGTTGGAGAGACCCAGTACTTC.

This rearrangement joins TRBV4-1 to TRBJ1-5; possible D gene TRBD1, 5 bases. Trimming cost V 0 bases and J 3 bases, with 15 bases left between them. The length of the CDR3 is 17 residues. CDR1 and CDR2 from the germline V gene are MGHRA and YSYEKL. The CDR3 loop reads CASSQDGTGYNNQPQHF. DNA of the CDR3: TGCGCCAGCAGCCAAGATGGGACTGGATATAACAATCAGCCCCAGCATTTT.

This rearrangement joins TRBV4-3 to TRBJ1-1, with 7 bases aligning to TRBD1. The CDR3 sequence is 16 residues long. The V gene end was trimmed by 4 bases and the J gene end by 1 base; junction bases not matched to a gene: 9. Germline CDR1 reads LGHNA; CDR2 reads YSLEER. The CDR3 DNA is TGCGCCAGCAGCCCTAATCCCAGGGGGGCGAACACTGAAGCTTTCTTT. Its protein is CASSPNPRGANTEAFF.

The genes are TRBV7-6 and TRBJ2-7; 8 nucleotides line up with TRBD1. In germline, CDR1 is SGHVS, CDR2 FNYEAQ. V gave up 3 bases and J gave up 6 bases; unmatched junction bases: 1. The CDR3 is made up of 12 amino acids. The CDR3 sequence: CASSFGTGEQYF. CDR3 nucleotides: TGTGCCAGCAGCTTCGGGACAGGCGAGCAGTACTTC.

In this sample, this clone turned up a few times. The rearrangement links TRBV20-1 to TRBJ1-1, with TRBD1 as a possible D gene (6 bases). In germline, CDR1 is DFQATT, CDR2 SNEGSKA (reference sequence). V was cut by 1 base and J by 8 bases, with 8 bases left in between. CDR3 size: 11 residues. In nucleotides, the CDR3 is TGCAGTGCTAGAGGCCAGGGGGAAGCTTTCTTT. Residues: CSARGQGEAFF.

The chain uses TRBV27 and TRBJ2-1; 7 bases map to TRBD2. Germline CDR1 and CDR2: MNHEY and SMNVEV (reference sequence). The CDR3 length is 14 residues. Trimming cost V 11 bases and J 0 bases; bases outside gene matches: 7. This chain's CDR3 is CAVAGVSSYNEQFF. In DNA, the CDR3 is TGTGCCGTGGCGGGGGTAAGCTCCTACAATGAGCAGTTCTTC.

V gene TRBV19 combines with J gene TRBJ2-7, with a possible D match to TRBD2 (5 bases). The CDR3 consists of 14 residues. Trimming took 5 bases from V and 1 from J, leaving 12 bases between them. Germline CDR1 is LNHDA and CDR2 is SQIVND (reference sequence). CDR3 nucleotide sequence: TGTGCCAGTAGTTCTCCGGGCGGGTCCTACGAGCAGTACTTC. This encodes CASSSPGGSYEQYF.

The chain couples TRBV6-5 to TRBJ1-1; no definite D call. Looked up from germline, CDR1 is MNHEY and CDR2 is SVGAGI. CDR3 length: 13 residues. The germline V and J ends were trimmed by 7 bases and 10 bases, with 19 bases remaining between them. CDR3 sequence (DNA): TGTGCCAGCAAGAGACGCGGGGAGATGGCAGCTTTCTTT. Translated, it gives CASKRRGEMAAFF.